This T cell receptor beta chain derives from a study of T cells in Graves' hyperthyroidism and ophthalmopathy. Study-level findings and limits: For ophthalmopathy, model prediction preceded onset by a median about 6 months. The authors' 13 V-J model separated ophthalmopathy from stable hyperthyroidism. Blood also showed most of the thyroid clonotypes that were expanded above 0.001.

Regions amplified from RNA transcripts were the TCR beta CDR3 regions. The HTBI primer set drove a first-round RT-PCR of the TCR CDR3. TCRdb called the multiplex PCR reads again in MiXCR, with one record for every CDR3 protein. Of approximately 300,000 distinct CDR3 sequences detected, over 15% appear once; the ten largest clones hold over 45%. Worth noting for this clonotype: The antigen remains undetermined.

The CDR3 spans 15 residues. Germline CDR1 reads SNHLY; CDR2 reads FYNNEI. The germline V and J ends were trimmed by 4 bases and 2 bases, with 12 bases remaining between them. What was sequenced was blood. The TCR comes from a woman aged 55-69 years with Graves' ophthalmopathy. V and J are TRBV2 and TRBJ1-5; D unresolved. The CDR3 nucleotides are TGTGCCAGCAGTGCCTCGGGGTCGGGCAATCAGCCCCAGCATTTT. Its translation: CASSASGSGNQPQHF.